This T cell receptor (beta chain) was recorded in a study of cytomegalovirus exposure and HLA in healthy donors. To note about this clone: Its antigen is not known.

Germline-derived CDR1 and CDR2 are MDHEN and SYDVKM. Trimming stripped 5 bases from V and 2 bases from J, with 19 bases between. This CDR3 has 17 residues. Study conclusions and caveats: The study listed approximately 160 cytomegalovirus-associated TCR beta chains. Per a later analysis, approximately 16,000 TCR beta sequences showed association with HLA alleles at 0.05 false discovery rate.

Primers included in the PCR were 60 Vbeta and 13 Jbeta primers. Libraries were prepared by immunoSEQ multiplex PCR; TCRdb keeps only in-frame clonotypes and omits some of them. The sample contains roughly 100,000 clones, roughly four fifths of which appear only once. At the time of sampling, donors were nominally healthy, though unrecorded immune exposures were likely. The sequence derives from a man aged 25-40 years in good health and CMV-seropositive. Sample: PBMCs. The chain uses TRBV28 and TRBJ1-5; TRBD1 might be the D (5 bases). CDR3 DNA: TGTGCCAGCAGTATTCTCGACCAGGGTAGTGGCAATCAGCCCCAGCATTTT. Encoded protein: CASSILDQGSGNQPQHF.